The T cell receptor (beta chain) described here comes from a study of response to subunit inactivated influenza vaccine. Notes on the study in general: That few new T cells are recruited by each seasonal influenza vaccination was the authors' suggestion.

TCRdb itself ran the RT-PCR reads through MiXCR, one entry per CDR3 protein. Of about 620,000 distinct CDR3 sequences detected, about 11% appear once; the ten largest clones hold roughly a tenth. The CDR3 loop spans 13 amino acids. Per germline, CDR1 SQVTM and CDR2 ANQGSEA. V shed 6 bases, J shed 11 bases, and the junction held 14 bases outside the gene matches. On this clonotype: Its antigen is unidentified.

The chain employs TRBV29-1 and TRBJ1-1; 8 nucleotides agree with TRBD1. The source was PBMCs from blood, collected on the day of vaccination. The source of this sequence is a man aged 50 to 59 who received an inactivated influenza vaccine. CDR3 amino acids: CSVTYRGGSKAFF. CDR3 DNA: TGCAGCGTAACATACAGGGGGGGGTCGAAGGCTTTCTTT.